These 27 T cell receptor beta chains share one sample of origin, sequenced in a study of blood T cell repertoires in COVID-19. The method was immunoSEQ multiplex PCR; TCRdb's version includes in-frame clones alone and lacks a portion of them. The data hold around 200,000 clones, with around 83% observed a single time. Sequencing was performed on peripheral blood. These receptors were taken from a man in his forties with active or convalescent COVID-19.

V is TRBV11-2 and J is TRBJ1-2; the D is unclear. V lost 0 bases, J lost 8 bases, and 13 bases lay in between. This CDR3 contains 14 residues. Looked up from germline, CDR1 is SGHAT and CDR2 is FQNNGV. The DNA of the CDR3 is TGTGCCAGCAGCTTAGACGTCTCTACGGGGGGCTACACCTTC. Its translation: CASSLDVSTGGYTF.

This chain connects TRBV7-9 to TRBJ1-4, with D maybe TRBD1 (5 bases). V was trimmed by 7 bases and J by 7 bases, leaving 16 bases between them. The CDR3 sequence is 14 residues long. Germline V gene lookup returns CDR1 SEHNR and CDR2 FQNEAQ (reference sequence). CDR3 DNA: TGTGCCAGCAACCAGGGTTATTTTGCTGAAAAACTGTTTTTT. Protein sequence: CASNQGYFAEKLFF.

CDR3 DNA: TGCGCCAGCAGCCCGGTCCTAGCGGACTCCTACAATGAGCAGTTCTTC. Translation gives CASSPVLADSYNEQFF. The V and J genes are TRBV5-1 and TRBJ2-1; TRBD2 aligns across 7 bases. V dropped 4 bases and J dropped 0; count of bases not matched to a gene: 7. The CDR3 is made up of 16 amino acids. Germline CDR1 SGHRS, CDR2 YFSETQ.

The chain couples TRBV30 to TRBJ1-6; 8 bases are shared with TRBD1. Trimming removed 4 bases from V and 10 bases from J; junction bases left unmatched: 9. CDR1 is GTSNPN, CDR2 SVGIG, per germline (reference sequence). The CDR3 sequence is 14 residues long. In DNA, the CDR3 is TGTGCCTGGACAGGGGGCCGGCTTGGGTCACCCCTCCACTTT. Encoded protein: CAWTGGRLGSPLHF. The whole variable domain, filled in from reference TRBV30 and TRBJ1-6, reads SQTIHQWPATLVQPVGSPLSLECTVEGTSNPNLYWYRQAAGRGLQLLFYSVGIGQISSEVPQNLSASRPQDRQFILSSKKLLLSDSGFYLCAWTGGRLGSPLHFGNGTRLTVT.

The chain joins TRBV7-7 to TRBJ2-5; perhaps D is TRBD1 or TRBD2 (8 bases each). Germline V gives CDR1 SSHAT, CDR2 FNYEAQ (reference sequence). This CDR3 comprises 13 residues. The CDR3 sequence: CASGDRLSETQYF. The CDR3 DNA reads TGTGCTAGCGGGGACAGGCTTTCTGAGACCCAGTACTTC.

The chain has TRBV3-1 (or the pseudogene TRBV3-2) and TRBJ1-5, with TRBD1 identical over 7 bases. Germline values: CDR1 LGHDT, CDR2 YNNKEL (reference sequence). CDR3 length equals 15 residues. Trimming took 1 base from V and 6 from J; bases not matched to a gene: 6. The CDR3 nucleotides read TGTGCCAGCAGCCAAGGACAGGGTTTAGGTCAGCCCCAGCATTTT. Translation gives CASSQGQGLGQPQHF.

Only one count was recorded for this clone. The rearrangement links TRBV29-1 to TRBJ2-3, with a weak D call TRBD2 (5 bases). CDR1 is SQVTM, CDR2 ANQGSEA, per germline. This CDR3 is built from 13 residues. Trimming shortened V by 8 bases and J by 3 bases, and 15 bases separated the two germline ends. In DNA, the CDR3 is TGCAGCCCATCCCCCAAGCGGACAGATACGCAGTATTTT. This encodes CSPSPKRTDTQYF.

This sequence joins TRBV5-1 and TRBJ2-7; TRBD2 matches at 13 bases. The V gene end was trimmed by 3 bases and the J gene end by 2 bases; junction bases not matched to a gene: 2. Germline CDR1 is SGHRS and CDR2 is YFSETQ. The CDR3 has 15 residues. The CDR3 is CASSSLAGGAYEQYF. The CDR3 coding sequence is TGCGCCAGCAGCTCACTAGCGGGGGGGGCCTACGAGCAGTACTTC.

The chain employs TRBV2 and TRBJ1-2, with 7 positions matching TRBD1. The CDR3 consists of 15 residues. Per the germline V gene, CDR1 is SNHLY and CDR2 is FYNNEI. After removal of 6 bases from V and 1 base from J, the junction contained 8 bases not matched to a gene. CDR3 amino acids: CASSLSGQLNYGYTF. CDR3 coding DNA: TGTGCCAGCAGCTTATCGGGACAGCTTAACTATGGCTACACCTTC.

The sample holds one count of this clone. The chain employs TRBV5-4 and TRBJ2-3, with D perhaps matching TRBD2 (5 bases). The V end lost 2 bases, the J end lost 0 bases, and 10 bases lay between the germline ends. The CDR3 has 15 amino acids. CDR1 SGHNT and CDR2 YYREEE come from the germline V gene (reference sequence). The CDR3 nucleotides read TGTGCCAGCAGCTTTCGGGGTGGGAGCACAGATACGCAGTATTTT. Encoded protein: CASSFRGGSTDTQYF.

The chain employs TRBV7-2 and TRBJ1-5, with D maybe TRBD1 (6 bases). Germline CDR1 and CDR2: SGHTA and FQGNSA. This CDR3 region has 14 residues. V lost 4 bases and J 3 bases, leaving 10 bases between the germline ends. The CDR3 spells CASSSQGPNQPQHF. The CDR3 DNA sequence: TGTGCCAGCAGCTCACAGGGCCCCAATCAGCCCCAGCATTTT.

The CDR3 reads CASSQVANPYGYTF. DNA of the CDR3: TGCGCCAGCAGCCAAGTTGCTAACCCCTATGGCTACACCTTC. The J gene is TRBJ1-2, the V gene TRBV4-1; no definite D call. The CDR3 runs to 14 residues. Germline loops: CDR1 MGHRA, CDR2 YSYEKL. Trimming removed 1 base from V and 4 bases from J, with 10 bases in between.

In this sample, this clone turned up once. The chain joins TRBV5-6 to TRBJ1-1; 10 bases fit TRBD1. This CDR3 is 15 amino acids long. The J segment lost 2 bases and the V segment lost 8 bases, leaving 9 bases of the junction unmatched. Per the germline V gene, CDR1 is SGHDT and CDR2 is YYEEEE. The CDR3 region has the DNA TGTGCCAGTACTGACAGGGGGCGCGGTAACACTGAAGCTTTCTTT. This gives the protein CASTDRGRGNTEAFF.

Only a few counts were recorded for this clone. CDR3 in DNA: TGTGCCAGCAGCCCGGGACAGGGGAGGGGTGAGACCCAGTACTTC. Its translation is CASSPGQGRGETQYF. The V gene is TRBV7-3, the J gene TRBJ2-5; 10 bases align to TRBD1. Germline-derived CDR1 and CDR2 are SGHTA and FQGTGA. This CDR3 region has 15 residues. The J segment lost 5 bases and the V segment lost 5 bases, leaving 8 bases of the junction unmatched.

The chain joins TRBV4-1 to TRBJ1-2; maybe TRBD1 (5 bases). V was trimmed by 4 bases and J by 0 bases, leaving 15 bases between them. Germline CDR1 is MGHRA and CDR2 is YSYEKL. The CDR3 is 16 residues long. The CDR3 loop reads CASSPQAGSSNYGYTF. As DNA, the CDR3 is TGCGCCAGCAGCCCACAGGCCGGCAGTTCTAACTATGGCTACACCTTC.

The V and J genes are TRBV6-5 and TRBJ1-2; a possible D gene is TRBD1 (5 bases). Trimming cost V 5 bases and J 4 bases, with 11 bases left between them. Germline V gene sequence: CDR1 MNHEY, CDR2 SVGAGI. This CDR3 is 13 amino acids long. CDR3 residues: CASSQDGGYGYTF. The CDR3 DNA reads TGTGCCAGCAGTCAGGACGGGGGCTATGGCTACACCTTC.

The chain employs TRBV6-2 or TRBV6-3 and TRBJ1-1, with D perhaps TRBD1 (6 bases). CDR3 length: 14 amino acids. Trimming removed 5 bases from V and 0 bases from J, with 10 bases in between. Germline CDR1 MNHEY, CDR2 SVGEGT. CDR3 in amino acids: CASSRTAVNTEAFF. Here the CDR3 DNA reads TGTGCCAGCAGTCGGACAGCAGTGAACACTGAAGCTTTCTTT.

The sample holds a few counts of this clone. The chain has TRBV5-6 and TRBJ2-5; D is possibly TRBD1 (6 bases). V gave up 3 bases and J gave up 4 bases, with 10 bases separating them. Germline CDR1 SGHDT, CDR2 YYEEEE. CDR3 length: 13 amino acids. The CDR3 region is CASSWGQGETQYF. CDR3 nucleotide sequence: TGTGCCAGCAGCTGGGGGCAGGGAGAGACCCAGTACTTC.

This clone was counted only a few times. V is TRBV11-2 and J is TRBJ2-3; D is undetermined. Germline-derived CDR1 and CDR2 are SGHAT and FQNNGV. The CDR3 is 14 residues long. V lost 5 bases, J lost 6 bases, and 15 bases lay in between. The CDR3, as DNA: TGTGCCAGCAGCCTAGGGCCCCAGTGGGATACGCAGTATTTT. It is translated as CASSLGPQWDTQYF. The full variable domain, rest sourced from reference TRBV11-2 and TRBJ2-3, is EAGVAQSPRYKIIEKRQSVAFWCNPISGHATLYWYQQILGQGPKLLIQFQNNGVVDDSQLPKDRFSAERLKGVDSTLKIQPAKLEDSAVYLCASSLGPQWDTQYFGPGTRLTVL.

Here the CDR3 reads CASTPGGVNYEQYF. CDR3 DNA: TGTGCCAGCACCCCGGGGGGGGTCAACTACGAGCAGTACTTC. The V call is TRBV7-2, the J call TRBJ2-7, with 8 bases that match TRBD2. J gave up 3 bases and V 7 bases, and 8 bases lay outside the gene matches. There are 14 residues in the CDR3. CDR1 and CDR2 (germline): SGHTA, FQGNSA.

This chain connects TRBV5-1 to TRBJ1-5, with a possible D match to TRBD1 (5 bases). The CDR3 has 13 residues. The germline gives CDR1 SGHRS, CDR2 YFSETQ. V was clipped by 1 base and J by 5 bases, with 7 bases between them. The CDR3, as DNA: TGCGCCAGCAGCTTGCTGACAGATCAGCCCCAGCATTTT. It translates to CASSLLTDQPQHF.

This rearrangement joins TRBV3-1 (or the pseudogene TRBV3-2) to TRBJ2-1, with unresolved D. Trimming left V 0 bases short and J 0 bases short, with 6 bases between. Germline CDR1 and CDR2: LGHDT and YNNKEL (reference sequence). The CDR3 runs 15 residues. Here the CDR3 reads CASSQDGGSYNEQFF. The CDR3 nucleotides are TGTGCCAGCAGCCAAGATGGCGGCTCCTACAATGAGCAGTTCTTC.

This chain connects TRBV5-6 to TRBJ1-1; D is possibly TRBD1 (5 bases). CDR1 and CDR2 (germline): SGHDT, YYEEEE. The CDR3 runs 16 residues. V gave up 2 bases and J gave up 5 bases, with 19 bases separating them. The CDR3 protein is CASSFLRVDLITEAFF. The CDR3 DNA reads TGTGCCAGCAGCTTCCTCAGGGTTGATTTGATTACTGAAGCTTTCTTT. The variable domain in full, completed from reference TRBV5-6 and TRBJ1-1, reads DAGVTQSPTHLIKTRGQQVTLRCSPKSGHDTVSWYQQALGQGPQFIFQYYEEEERQRGNFPDRFSGHQFPNYSSELNVNALLLGDSALYLCASSFLRVDLITEAFFGQGTRLTVV.

The V gene is TRBV6-4, the J gene TRBJ2-3; 9 bases agree with TRBD1. Germline values: CDR1 MRHNA, CDR2 SNTAGT. V lost 0 bases to trimming and J lost 5 bases; unmatched junction nucleotides: 6. The CDR3 loop spans 16 amino acids. CDR3 sequence: CASSDSTGQGLDTQYF. For the CDR3, the DNA is TGTGCCAGCAGTGACTCGACGGGACAGGGCTTAGATACGCAGTATTTT.

This clone occurred once. This rearrangement joins TRBV5-1 to TRBJ2-1, with D hard to call. The CDR3 runs 13 residues. Germline V lookup: CDR1 SGHRS, CDR2 YFSETQ. The ends were cut back, 2 bases at V and 10 bases at J, with 13 bases in the middle. The CDR3 nucleotides are TGCGCCAGCAGCTTTAGCCTCGCGCAGGAGCAGTTCTTC. The encoded protein is CASSFSLAQEQFF.

This chain uses TRBV7-2 with TRBJ2-7; D perhaps matches TRBD1 (5 bases). Germline V lookup: CDR1 SGHTA, CDR2 FQGNSA. V lost 5 bases and J lost 1, with 9 bases in between. The CDR3 contains 13 residues. The CDR3 nucleotides read TGTGCCAGCAGCGAGCGACAGTCCTACGAGCAGTACTTC. This translates into CASSERQSYEQYF.

This clone was counted between two and nine times. This chain connects TRBV6-5 to TRBJ1-2; D is uncertain. Germline CDR1 reads MNHEY; CDR2 reads SVGAGI. V dropped 0 bases and J dropped 6 bases, with 14 bases sitting between them. This CDR3 contains 15 residues. The CDR3 region is CASSYSGRAPNGYTF. The DNA for the CDR3 is TGTGCCAGCAGTTACTCGGGGAGGGCCCCAAATGGCTACACCTTC.